The T cell receptor (beta chain) under discussion was sequenced for a study of monozygotic twins with cystic fibrosis. CDR3 length: 13 residues. Germline CDR1 and CDR2: SGHTS and YDEGEE. Trimming removed 0 bases from V and 3 bases from J, with 6 bases in between. TCRdb's table, derived via immunoSEQ multiplex PCR, lists solely in-frame clones and lacks some. The profile shows roughly 20,000 clones, approximately 96% of them singletons. The V gene is TRBV5-8, the J gene TRBJ1-1, with D unclear. The material sequenced was blood. This TCR was recovered from a woman aged 25 to 39 with cystic fibrosis. The CDR3 loop reads CASSLAADTEAFF. The CDR3 DNA is TGTGCCAGCAGCTTGGCCGCGGACACTGAAGCTTTCTTT.